These T cell receptor beta chains were read from a single sample in a study of identical twins. Each CDR3 protein is one row after TCRdb ran MiXCR on the 5' RACE reads. The table shows over 550,000 distinct CDR3 sequences, with about 7% occurring only once. This sample was shared with a second study, whose subject was yellow fever vaccine responses in identical twins.

Sequences were obtained from PBMCs. These receptors were taken from a woman between 18 and 30 years old in good health. The CDR3 runs from the conserved cysteine through the conserved F or W. Each record gives: V gene, clone size, D gene, J gene, CDR3 protein, CDR3 DNA. The D gene is left open where the match is weak. Size tells how often a clone was seen (once, few, many) or the class of an expanded clone, and some rows leave it out.

V: TRBV7-9; size: .; D: .; J: TRBJ1-1; CDR3: CASSFPPLETPVW; DNA: TGTGCCAGCAGCTTTCCTCCCCTCGAAACGCCTGTGTGG
V: TRBV4-2; size: many; D: TRBD1; J: TRBJ2-7; CDR3: CASSPGTDTYEQYF; DNA: TGTGCCAGCAGCCCCGGGACAGATACCTACGAGCAGTACTTC
V: TRBV25-1; size: many; D: .; J: TRBJ1-2; CDR3: CASSDGVRGYTF; DNA: TGTGCCAGCAGTGATGGGGTGAGAGGCTACACCTTC
V: TRBV5-1; size: few; D: TRBD1; J: TRBJ1-2; CDR3: CASSVPDRANNYGYTF; DNA: TGCGCCAGCAGCGTCCCGGACAGGGCCAATAACTATGGCTACACCTTC
V: TRBV12-3/TRBV12-4; size: many; D: .; J: TRBJ2-7; CDR3: CASTLGGPYEQYF; DNA: TGTGCCAGCACTTTGGGGGGACCCTACGAGCAGTACTTC
V: TRBV7-9; size: many; D: TRBD1; J: TRBJ1-1; CDR3: CASSYETGQVEAFF; DNA: TGTGCCAGCAGCTACGAGACCGGACAGGTTGAAGCTTTCTTT
V: TRBV2; size: .; D: .; J: TRBJ2-3; CDR3: CASSVRGSTDTQYF; DNA: TGTGCCAGCAGTGTTCGGGGGAGCACAGATACGCAGTATTTT
V: TRBV20-1; size: .; D: TRBD2; J: TRBJ2-3; CDR3: CSARDAGVGTDTQYF; DNA: TGCAGTGCTAGAGATGCGGGGGTGGGCACAGATACGCAGTATTTT
V: TRBV6-1; size: .; D: TRBD2; J: TRBJ2-3; CDR3: CASSARLAGGPDTQYF; DNA: TGTGCCAGCAGTGCAAGACTAGCGGGGGGGCCGGATACGCAGTATTTT
V: TRBV12-3/TRBV12-4; size: .; D: TRBD2; J: TRBJ2-5; CDR3: CASSLGGLAAETQYF; DNA: TGTGCCAGCAGTTTAGGGGGACTAGCGGCAGAGACCCAGTACTTC
V: TRBV10-3; size: many; D: TRBD2; J: TRBJ2-1; CDR3: CAIAGGSDEQFF; DNA: TGTGCCATAGCGGGGGGGAGCGATGAGCAGTTCTTC
V: TRBV4-2; size: few; D: TRBD2; J: TRBJ2-1; CDR3: CASSQDLASGRWDEQFF; DNA: TGTGCCAGCAGCCAAGATTTGGCTAGCGGGAGATGGGATGAGCAGTTCTTC
V: TRBV2; size: .; D: .; J: TRBJ1-1; CDR3: CASRGTPWGTEAFF; DNA: TGTGCCAGCAGAGGGACACCCTGGGGGACTGAAGCTTTCTTT
V: TRBV12-3/TRBV12-4; size: .; D: .; J: TRBJ1-4; CDR3: CASSPRGGGNEKLFF; DNA: TGTGCCAGCAGTCCGCGGGGAGGGGGGAATGAAAAACTGTTTTTT
V: TRBV15; size: many; D: .; J: TRBJ2-1; CDR3: CATSGEGALPHNEQFF; DNA: TGTGCCACCAGCGGGGAGGGGGCCCTACCCCACAATGAGCAGTTCTTC
V: TRBV20-1; size: .; D: .; J: TRBJ1-2; CDR3: CSARDGIYGYTF; DNA: TGCAGTGCTAGAGATGGGATCTATGGCTACACCTTC
V: TRBV10-3; size: many; D: TRBD1; J: TRBJ2-6; CDR3: CAIQDRDGANVLTF; DNA: TGTGCCATCCAGGACAGGGACGGGGCCAACGTCCTGACTTTC
V: TRBV2; size: few; D: .; J: TRBJ2-7; CDR3: CASRGGGGSYEQYF; DNA: TGTGCCAGCAGGGGCGGGGGCGGATCCTACGAGCAGTACTTC
V: TRBV7-9; size: .; D: TRBD2; J: TRBJ2-2; CDR3: CASSLPLAGGLGELFF; DNA: TGTGCCAGCAGCTTACCCCTAGCGGGGGGGCTCGGGGAGCTGTTTTTT
V: TRBV7-3; size: .; D: TRBD1; J: TRBJ2-1; CDR3: CASSKETGYNEQFF; DNA: TGTGCCAGCAGCAAGGAGACAGGGTACAATGAGCAGTTCTTC
V: TRBV4-1; size: many; D: .; J: TRBJ2-3; CDR3: CASSQSLSGIDTQYF; DNA: TGCGCCAGCAGCCAAAGCCTCTCCGGGATAGATACGCAGTATTTT
V: TRBV6-1; size: .; D: TRBD1; J: TRBJ1-1; CDR3: CASGGWTGSVTEAFF; DNA: TGTGCCAGCGGCGGTTGGACAGGGTCGGTCACTGAAGCTTTCTTT
V: TRBV5-1; size: many; D: .; J: TRBJ2-5; CDR3: CASSLWQTKETQYF; DNA: TGCGCCAGCAGCTTGTGGCAGACCAAAGAGACCCAGTACTTC
V: TRBV7-3; size: .; D: .; J: TRBJ2-1; CDR3: CASSLVTQNEQFF; DNA: TGTGCCAGCAGCTTAGTGACGCAGAATGAGCAGTTCTTC
V: TRBV10-3; size: .; D: .; J: TRBJ2-7; CDR3: CAISGPRASVHYEQYF; DNA: TGTGCCATCAGTGGCCCCAGGGCTAGCGTTCACTACGAGCAGTACTTC
V: TRBV12-3/TRBV12-4; size: few; D: .; J: TRBJ1-1; CDR3: CASLKDLQNTEAFF; DNA: TGTGCCAGCCTTAAAGACTTACAGAACACTGAAGCTTTCTTT
V: TRBV5-1; size: many; D: .; J: TRBJ2-7; CDR3: CASSLAGEYYEQYF; DNA: TGCGCCAGCAGCTTGGCGGGGGAATACTACGAGCAGTACTTC
V: TRBV9; size: .; D: TRBD1; J: TRBJ2-5; CDR3: CASSVRDSRETQYF; DNA: TGTGCCAGCAGCGTCCGGGACAGTAGAGAGACCCAGTACTTC
V: TRBV20-1; size: many; D: .; J: TRBJ2-1; CDR3: CSARNLPPKGEQFF; DNA: TGCAGTGCTAGAAACTTACCCCCCAAAGGGGAGCAGTTCTTC
V: TRBV27; size: few; D: .; J: TRBJ2-2; CDR3: CASSFQRAGELFF; DNA: TGTGCCAGCAGTTTTCAGAGGGCCGGGGAGCTGTTTTTT
V: TRBV5-5; size: .; D: .; J: TRBJ2-1; CDR3: CASSLTGTPDSYNEQFF; DNA: TGTGCCAGCAGCTTAACCGGGACACCCGACTCCTACAATGAGCAGTTCTTC
V: TRBV20-1; size: many; D: .; J: TRBJ1-2; CDR3: CSARTVTLGYTF; DNA: TGCAGTGCGCGGACAGTAACTCTTGGCTACACCTTC
V: TRBV29-1; size: .; D: TRBD1; J: TRBJ1-4; CDR3: CSVEGRGCRKLFF; DNA: TGCAGCGTTGAAGGCAGGGGGTGTCGAAAACTGTTTTTT
V: TRBV3-1; size: .; D: TRBD1; J: TRBJ2-1; CDR3: CASSQGLRTGSNNEQFF; DNA: TGTGCCAGCAGCCAAGGGTTACGGACAGGGTCTAACAATGAGCAGTTCTTC
V: TRBV12-3/TRBV12-4; size: many; D: .; J: TRBJ2-3; CDR3: CASSFSDPSDTQYF; DNA: TGTGCCAGCAGTTTTTCCGATCCCTCAGATACGCAGTATTTT
V: TRBV12-3/TRBV12-4; size: few; D: .; J: TRBJ1-1; CDR3: CASSLAGGVGEAFF; DNA: TGTGCCAGCAGTTTAGCGGGGGGTGTGGGTGAAGCTTTCTTT
V: TRBV5-1; size: many; D: .; J: TRBJ1-1; CDR3: CASSLQGNTEAFF; DNA: TGCGCCAGCAGCTTACAGGGGAACACTGAAGCTTTCTTT
V: TRBV20-1; size: .; D: .; J: TRBJ2-2; CDR3: CSILGGKNTGELFF; DNA: TGCAGCATCTTAGGCGGGAAGAACACCGGGGAGCTGTTTTTT
V: TRBV7-9; size: .; D: .; J: TRBJ2-1; CDR3: CASSFDRSYNEQFF; DNA: TGTGCCAGCAGCTTCGACAGGAGTTACAATGAGCAGTTCTTC
V: TRBV12-3/TRBV12-4; size: many; D: .; J: TRBJ2-2; CDR3: CASSWLAIVTGELFF; DNA: TGTGCCAGCAGTTGGCTAGCGATAGTCACCGGGGAGCTGTTTTTT
V: TRBV28; size: few; D: .; J: TRBJ2-7; CDR3: CASSGGRLTYEQYF; DNA: TGTGCCAGCAGTGGGGGACGGCTAACCTACGAGCAGTACTTC
V: TRBV6-5; size: many; D: .; J: TRBJ1-1; CDR3: CASSYSMGIGTEAFF; DNA: TGTGCCAGCAGTTACTCGATGGGGATTGGCACTGAAGCTTTCTTT
V: TRBV6-1; size: few; D: .; J: TRBJ2-2; CDR3: CASRTAGTNTGELFF; DNA: TGTGCCAGCAGAACAGCGGGTACGAACACCGGGGAGCTGTTTTTT
V: TRBV24-1; size: .; D: .; J: TRBJ2-7; CDR3: CATSGSESSYEQYF; DNA: TGTGCCACCAGTGGGTCCGAAAGCTCCTACGAGCAGTACTTC
V: TRBV7-9; size: few; D: .; J: TRBJ2-7; CDR3: CASSEIPYEQYF; DNA: TGTGCCAGCAGCGAAATTCCTTACGAGCAGTACTTC
V: TRBV24-1; size: .; D: .; J: TRBJ2-2; CDR3: CATSDLPRTAAGELFF; DNA: TGTGCCACCAGTGATTTGCCCCGTACAGCAGCCGGGGAGCTGTTTTTT
V: TRBV6-1; size: many; D: TRBD1; J: TRBJ1-2; CDR3: CASSPDRDLNYGYTF; DNA: TGTGCCAGCAGCCCTGACAGGGACTTGAACTATGGCTACACCTTC
V: TRBV6-1; size: few; D: TRBD1; J: TRBJ2-3; CDR3: CASSRTGAFSTDTQYF; DNA: TGTGCCAGCAGCAGGACAGGGGCCTTTAGCACAGATACGCAGTATTTT
V: TRBV7-2; size: .; D: .; J: TRBJ1-1; CDR3: CASRRRWGGVMNTEAFF; DNA: TGTGCCAGCCGACGACGGTGGGGGGGTGTTATGAACACTGAAGCTTTCTTT
V: TRBV2; size: .; D: TRBD2; J: TRBJ2-5; CDR3: CAFSPKLAGAPKETQYF; DNA: TGTGCCTTCAGTCCGAAACTAGCGGGGGCCCCAAAAGAGACCCAGTACTTC